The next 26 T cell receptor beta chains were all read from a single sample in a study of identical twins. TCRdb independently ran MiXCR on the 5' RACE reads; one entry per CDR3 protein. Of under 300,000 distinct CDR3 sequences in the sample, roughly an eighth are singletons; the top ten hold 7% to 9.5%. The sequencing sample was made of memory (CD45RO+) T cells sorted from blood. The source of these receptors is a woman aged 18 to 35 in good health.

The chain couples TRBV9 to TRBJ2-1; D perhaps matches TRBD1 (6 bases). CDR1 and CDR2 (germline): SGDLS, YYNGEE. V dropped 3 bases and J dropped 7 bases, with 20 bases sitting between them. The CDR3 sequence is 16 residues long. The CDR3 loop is CASSGTPSQQGNEQFF. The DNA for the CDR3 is TGTGCCAGCAGCGGAACCCCGTCCCAACAGGGAAATGAGCAGTTCTTC.

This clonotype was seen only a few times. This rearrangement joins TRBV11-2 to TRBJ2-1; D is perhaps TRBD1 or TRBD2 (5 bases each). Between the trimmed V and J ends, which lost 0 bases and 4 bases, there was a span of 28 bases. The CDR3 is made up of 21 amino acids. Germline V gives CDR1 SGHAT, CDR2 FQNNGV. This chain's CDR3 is CASSLEGSGLVPQSGYNEQFF. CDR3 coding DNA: TGTGCCAGCAGCTTAGAAGGTTCGGGGCTTGTCCCTCAGTCCGGTTACAATGAGCAGTTCTTC.

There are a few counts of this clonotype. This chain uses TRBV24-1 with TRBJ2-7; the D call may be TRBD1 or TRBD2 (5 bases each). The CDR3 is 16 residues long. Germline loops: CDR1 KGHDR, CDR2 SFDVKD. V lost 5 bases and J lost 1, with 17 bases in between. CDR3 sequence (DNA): TGTGCCACCAGTGCCTTGGGGAAGGGGACGTCCTACGAGCAGTACTTC. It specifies CATSALGKGTSYEQYF.

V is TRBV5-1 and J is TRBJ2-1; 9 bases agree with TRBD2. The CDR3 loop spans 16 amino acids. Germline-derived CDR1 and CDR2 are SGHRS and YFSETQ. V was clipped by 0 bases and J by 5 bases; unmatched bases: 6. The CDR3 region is CASSLDRASGNNEQFF. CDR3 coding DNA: TGCGCCAGCAGCTTGGATAGGGCTAGCGGGAACAATGAGCAGTTCTTC.

The CDR3 sequence: CASTFLFSSYNEQFF. CDR3 sequence (DNA): TGTGCCAGCACCTTCCTTTTCAGCTCCTACAATGAGCAGTTCTTC. This sequence joins TRBV6-1 and TRBJ2-1; D uncertain. CDR3 size: 15 residues. From germline, CDR1 is MNHNS and CDR2 SASEGT. V was pared by 7 bases and J by 0 bases, with 13 bases between.

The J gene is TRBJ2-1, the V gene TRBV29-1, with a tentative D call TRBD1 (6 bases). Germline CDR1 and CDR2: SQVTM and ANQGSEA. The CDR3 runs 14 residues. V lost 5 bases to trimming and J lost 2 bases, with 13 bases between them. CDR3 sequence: CSVQTGQPYNEQFF. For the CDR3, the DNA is TGCAGCGTTCAAACAGGGCAACCCTACAATGAGCAGTTCTTC.

The CDR3 DNA reads as TGCAGCGTTGGAGGGGGAGACATTCAGTACTTC. This sequence encodes CSVGGGDIQYF. The V call is TRBV29-1, the J call TRBJ2-4; maybe TRBD1 (6 bases). CDR3 length: 11 amino acids. Germline V gene lookup returns CDR1 SQVTM and CDR2 ANQGSEA. Trimming left V 4 bases short and J 8 bases short, with 9 bases between.

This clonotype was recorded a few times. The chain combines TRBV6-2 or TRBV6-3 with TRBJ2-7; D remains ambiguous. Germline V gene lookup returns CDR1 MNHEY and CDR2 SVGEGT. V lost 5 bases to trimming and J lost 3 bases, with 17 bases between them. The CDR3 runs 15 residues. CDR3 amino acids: CASSRIGREIYEQYF. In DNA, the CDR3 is TGTGCCAGCAGTCGGATCGGGCGAGAAATCTACGAGCAGTACTTC.

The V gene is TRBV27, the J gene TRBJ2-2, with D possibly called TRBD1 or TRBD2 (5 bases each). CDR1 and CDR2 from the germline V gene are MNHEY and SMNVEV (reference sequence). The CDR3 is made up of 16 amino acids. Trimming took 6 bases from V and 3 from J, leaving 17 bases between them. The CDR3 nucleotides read TGTGCCAGCAGGGGGACGGCACGTGAATACACCGGGGAGCTGTTTTTT. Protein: CASRGTAREYTGELFF.

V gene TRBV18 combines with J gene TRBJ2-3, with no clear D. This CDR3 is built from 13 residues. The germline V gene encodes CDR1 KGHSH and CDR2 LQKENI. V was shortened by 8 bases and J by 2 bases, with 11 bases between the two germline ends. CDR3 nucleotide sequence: TGTGCCAGCATGGCCTCTATCACAGATACGCAGTATTTT. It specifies CASMASITDTQYF.

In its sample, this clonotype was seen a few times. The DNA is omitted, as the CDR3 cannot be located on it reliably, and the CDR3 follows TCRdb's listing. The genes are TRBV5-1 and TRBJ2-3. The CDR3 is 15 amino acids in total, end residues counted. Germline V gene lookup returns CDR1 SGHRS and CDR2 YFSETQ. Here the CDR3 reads CASSLDFLWTDTQYF.

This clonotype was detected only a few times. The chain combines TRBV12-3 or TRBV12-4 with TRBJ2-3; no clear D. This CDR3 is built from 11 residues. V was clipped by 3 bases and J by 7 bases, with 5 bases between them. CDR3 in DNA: TGTGCCAGCAGTTTTGGTAATACGCAGTATTTT. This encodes CASSFGNTQYF.

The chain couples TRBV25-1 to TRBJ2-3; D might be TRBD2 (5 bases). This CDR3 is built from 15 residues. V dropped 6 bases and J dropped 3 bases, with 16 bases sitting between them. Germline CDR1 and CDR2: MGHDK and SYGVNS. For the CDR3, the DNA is TGTGCCAGCAGCGACCGGCCAGCGGAGACAGATACGCAGTATTTT. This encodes CASSDRPAETDTQYF.

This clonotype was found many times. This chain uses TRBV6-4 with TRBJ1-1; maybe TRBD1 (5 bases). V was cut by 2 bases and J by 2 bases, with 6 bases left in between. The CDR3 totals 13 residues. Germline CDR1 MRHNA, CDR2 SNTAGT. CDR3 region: CASSDRDNTEAFF. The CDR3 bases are TGTGCCAGCAGTGACCGGGACAACACTGAAGCTTTCTTT.

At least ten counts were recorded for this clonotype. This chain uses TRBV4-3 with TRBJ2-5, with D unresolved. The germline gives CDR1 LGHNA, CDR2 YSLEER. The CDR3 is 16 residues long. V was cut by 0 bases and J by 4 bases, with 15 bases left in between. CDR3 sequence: CASSQDFGSWGETQYF. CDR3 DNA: TGCGCCAGCAGCCAAGATTTTGGATCCTGGGGAGAGACCCAGTACTTC.

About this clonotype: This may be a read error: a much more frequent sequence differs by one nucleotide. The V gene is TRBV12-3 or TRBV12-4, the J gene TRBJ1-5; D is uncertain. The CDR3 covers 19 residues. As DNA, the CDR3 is TGTGCCATCAGTTTTGGTTCCTCAAACCCCATCTATAGCAATCAGCCCCAGCATTTT. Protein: CAISFGSSNPIYSNQPQHF.

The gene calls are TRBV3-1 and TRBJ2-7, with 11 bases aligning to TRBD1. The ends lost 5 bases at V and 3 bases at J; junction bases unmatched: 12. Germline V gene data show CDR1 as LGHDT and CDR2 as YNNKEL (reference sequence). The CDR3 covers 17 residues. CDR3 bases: TGTGCCAGCAGCAGCCGAGCTCGGGACAGGGGGATCTACGAGCAGTACTTC. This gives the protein CASSSRARDRGIYEQYF.

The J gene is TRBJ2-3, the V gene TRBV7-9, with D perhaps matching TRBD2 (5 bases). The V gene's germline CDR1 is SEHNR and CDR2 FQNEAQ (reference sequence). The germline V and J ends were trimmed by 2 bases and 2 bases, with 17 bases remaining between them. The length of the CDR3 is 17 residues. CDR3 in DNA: TGTGCCAGCAGCTTAATTGAGGGCGGTCTTAACACAGATACGCAGTATTTT. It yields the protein CASSLIEGGLNTDTQYF. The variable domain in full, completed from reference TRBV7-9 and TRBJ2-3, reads DTGVSQNPRHKITKRGQNVTFRCDPISEHNRLYWYRQTLGQGPEFLTYFQNEAQLEKSRLLSDRFSAERPKGSFSTLEIQRTEQGDSAMYLCASSLIEGGLNTDTQYFGPGTRLTVL.

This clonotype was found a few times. The chain's CDR3 is CASSQGQGKYYGYTF. Here the CDR3 DNA reads TGTGCCAGCAGCCAAGGACAGGGAAAATACTATGGCTACACCTTC. V usage is TRBV3-1 and J usage is TRBJ1-2; 7 nucleotides agree with TRBD1. Germline CDR1 is LGHDT and CDR2 is YNNKEL (reference sequence). This CDR3 contains 15 residues. V was clipped by 1 base and J by 3 bases; unmatched bases: 5.

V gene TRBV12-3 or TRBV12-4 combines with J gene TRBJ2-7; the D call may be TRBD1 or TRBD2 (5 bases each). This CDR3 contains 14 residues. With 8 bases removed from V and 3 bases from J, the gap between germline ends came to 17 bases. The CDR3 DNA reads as TGTGCCAGCCCGGCGAGGGGTAGGAGCTACGAGCAGTACTTC. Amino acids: CASPARGRSYEQYF.

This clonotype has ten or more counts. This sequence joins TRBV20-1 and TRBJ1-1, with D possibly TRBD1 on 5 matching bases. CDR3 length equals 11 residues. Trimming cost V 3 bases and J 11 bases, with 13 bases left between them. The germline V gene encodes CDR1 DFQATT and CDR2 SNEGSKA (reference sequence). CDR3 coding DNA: TGCAGTGCTAGCGGGGGGATTTTTGCTTTCTTT. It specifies CSASGGIFAFF.

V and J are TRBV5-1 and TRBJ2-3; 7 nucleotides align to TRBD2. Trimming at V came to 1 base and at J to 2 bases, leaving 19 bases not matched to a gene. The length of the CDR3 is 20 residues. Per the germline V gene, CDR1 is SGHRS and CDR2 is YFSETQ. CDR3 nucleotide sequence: TGCGCCAGCAGCTTGAATCCACATCCCTCATGGGCGGGAGCCACAGATACGCAGTATTTT. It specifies CASSLNPHPSWAGATDTQYF. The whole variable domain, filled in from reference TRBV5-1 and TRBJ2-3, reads KAGVTQTPRYLIKTRGQQVTLSCSPISGHRSVSWYQQTPGQGLQFLFEYFSETQRNKGNFPGRFSGRQFSNSRSEMNVSTLELGDSALYLCASSLNPHPSWAGATDTQYFGPGTRLTVL.

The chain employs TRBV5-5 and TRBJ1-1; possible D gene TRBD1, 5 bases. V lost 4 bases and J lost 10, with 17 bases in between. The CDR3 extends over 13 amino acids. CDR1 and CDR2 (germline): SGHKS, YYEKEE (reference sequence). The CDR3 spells CASSMRRGLRAFF. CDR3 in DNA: TGTGCCAGCAGCATGCGGAGGGGCCTTAGAGCTTTCTTT.

This chain's CDR3 is CASSPTGQWGLFF. CDR3 sequence (DNA): TGTGCCAGCAGTCCTACGGGCCAATGGGGACTGTTTTTT. The chain uses TRBV12-3 or TRBV12-4 and TRBJ1-4, with D unresolved. There are 13 residues in the CDR3. Trimming cost V 5 bases and J 13 bases, with 17 bases left between them.

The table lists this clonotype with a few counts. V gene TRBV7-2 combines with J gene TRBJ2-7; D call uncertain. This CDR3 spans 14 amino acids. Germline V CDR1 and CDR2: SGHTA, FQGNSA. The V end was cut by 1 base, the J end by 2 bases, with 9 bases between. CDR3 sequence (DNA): TGTGCCAGCAGCTTAGAAGGCACCACCTACGAGCAGTACTTC. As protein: CASSLEGTTYEQYF. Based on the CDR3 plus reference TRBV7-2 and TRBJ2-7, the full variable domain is GAGVSQSPSNKVTEKGKDVELRCDPISGHTALYWYRQSLGQGLEFLIYFQGNSAPDKSGLPSDRFSAERTGGSVSTLTIQRTQQEDSAVYLCASSLEGTTYEQYFGPGTRLTVT.

CDR3 nucleotide sequence: TGTGCCAGCAGTAGGGCGGGGGTCACAGATACGCAGTATTTT. Protein product: CASSRAGVTDTQYF. The rearrangement joins TRBV25-1 to TRBJ2-3; 7 bases agree with TRBD2. Germline V CDR1 and CDR2: MGHDK, SYGVNS. V gave up 5 bases and J gave up 2 bases; unmatched junction bases: 4. This CDR3 has 14 amino acids.